This T cell receptor beta chain was profiled in a study of Graves' ophthalmopathy and Graves' hyperthyroidism. Regarding the study as a whole: Most expanded clonotypes in thyroid above 0.001 frequency also showed up in blood.

Physicians reached a diagnosis by relying on clinical symptoms, serum thyroxine, TRAb, thyroid ultrasound and orbital computed tomography. The PBMCs originated from over 9 ml of fresh peripheral blood. The sample holds many counts of this clonotype. The target antigen is unknown. The CDR3 runs 13 residues. Germline assignment: CDR1 SNHLY and CDR2 FYNNEI. V was trimmed by 8 bases and J by 0 bases, leaving 10 bases between them. TCR beta CDR3 regions were amplified from RNA transcripts. HTBI primers were used in a first-round RT-PCR, which preceded a second-round multiplex PCR. TCRdb analysed the multiplex PCR reads with MiXCR anew, one entry per CDR3 protein. The data contain approximately 160,000 distinct CDR3 sequences, 39% of them singletons.

The TCR was taken from a man aged 30 to 45 with Graves' ophthalmopathy. Specimen: peripheral blood. The chain has TRBV2 and TRBJ1-1, with D possibly being TRBD1 (5 bases). The CDR3 loop is CASSWTMNTEAFF. In nucleotides, the CDR3 is TGTGCCAGCTCCTGGACAATGAACACTGAAGCTTTCTTT.